The 22 T cell receptor beta chains given below trace back to one sample, sequenced in a study of radiotherapy plus CTLA-4 blockade in lung cancer. Method: immunoSEQ multiplex PCR; TCRdb's copy keeps in-frame clones and lacks some. The table includes about 18,000 clones, roughly 88% detected once. The sample was peripheral blood, taken from a patient treated with radiotherapy plus ipilimumab. These receptors originate from a human donor with non-small cell lung cancer whose response to radiotherapy plus ipilimumab could not be evaluated.

This clone was counted between two and nine times. The chain links TRBV5-1 to TRBJ2-5, with D tentatively TRBD1 (7 bases). The V end was cut by 2 bases, the J end by 5 bases, with 10 bases between. CDR1 and CDR2 from the germline V gene are SGHRS and YFSETQ. The CDR3 sequence is 13 residues long. The CDR3 bases are TGCGCCAGCAGCTTACCAGGGGGGGAGACCCAGTACTTC. Translation gives CASSLPGGETQYF.

The chain has TRBV7-8 and TRBJ1-5; D is possibly TRBD1 (6 bases). The germline V and J ends were trimmed by 5 bases and 5 bases, with 13 bases remaining between them. Germline V gene lookup returns CDR1 SGHVS and CDR2 FQNEAQ. The CDR3 contains 14 residues. The DNA of the CDR3 is TGTGCCAGCAGCCCCCGCGGGGGCGATCAGCCCCAGCATTTT. This encodes CASSPRGGDQPQHF.

The V gene is TRBV19, the J gene TRBJ1-5; the D gene is possibly TRBD1 (5 bases). Germline loops: CDR1 LNHDA, CDR2 SQIVND (reference sequence). There are 15 residues in the CDR3. Trimming stripped 4 bases from V and 4 bases from J, with 14 bases between. CDR3 protein: CASSREGRSNQPQHF. The CDR3 DNA sequence: TGTGCCAGTAGTAGGGAGGGACGGAGTAATCAGCCCCAGCATTTT.

On this clone itself: A junction boundary mismatches the germline segment, possibly from a read error. The chain links TRBV27 to TRBJ2-1; 10 nucleotides match TRBD2. The CDR3 is 15 amino acids. Germline V gene sequence: CDR1 MNHEY, CDR2 SMNVEV (reference sequence). CDR3 DNA: TGTGCCGGCAGTTTGGCTAGCGGGAGAAGTAGTGAGCAGTTCTTC. Amino acids: CAGSLASGRSSEQFF.

The chain has TRBV28 and TRBJ2-1; D is possibly TRBD1 (5 bases). Per germline, CDR1 MDHEN and CDR2 SYDVKM. The CDR3 is 15 residues long. V lost 4 bases and J lost 7, with 17 bases in between. Here the CDR3 reads CASSSSPRGFNEQFF. CDR3 sequence (DNA): TGTGCCAGCAGTTCCAGCCCTAGGGGCTTTAATGAGCAGTTCTTC.

The CDR3 region is CARQLAGGSYNEQFF. The CDR3 DNA reads as TGTGCCAGGCAACTAGCGGGAGGGTCCTACAATGAGCAGTTCTTC. The rearrangement links TRBV21-1 to TRBJ2-1; TRBD2 is the table's D call, not checked against the DNA. TRBV21-1 is described as a pseudogene. The CDR3 runs to 15 residues.

The chain carries TRBV7-9 and TRBJ1-5; D is ambiguous. The CDR3 contains 15 residues. CDR1 SEHNR and CDR2 FQNEAQ come from the germline V gene (reference sequence). The ends were cut back, 11 bases at V and 0 bases at J, with 17 bases in the middle. CDR3 DNA: TGTGCCTGGGGAGGAGGCGAATATAGCAATCAGCCCCAGCATTTT. It specifies CAWGGGEYSNQPQHF.

This clone was detected only a few times. V usage is TRBV11-2 and J usage is TRBJ2-5, with TRBD2 matching 7 bases. Unmatched junction bases numbered 5, after V lost 2 bases and J lost 2 bases. CDR3 size: 15 residues. Germline V lookup: CDR1 SGHAT, CDR2 FQNNGV. CDR3 region: CASSLSRAGQETQYF. CDR3 DNA: TGTGCCAGCAGCTTAAGTAGAGCGGGGCAAGAGACCCAGTACTTC.

The genes are TRBV7-2 and TRBJ2-5; TRBD2 might be the D (7 bases). The CDR3 covers 15 residues. V was trimmed by 5 bases and J by 11 bases, leaving 24 bases between them. Germline values: CDR1 SGHTA, CDR2 FQGNSA. The CDR3 loop reads CASSPGGGTSGEQYF. The CDR3 DNA follows: TGTGCCAGCAGCCCTGGGGGGGGGACATCGGGTGAGCAGTACTTC.

The chain is built from TRBV2 and TRBJ1-1; D call uncertain. This CDR3 is 13 amino acids long. V was pared by 7 bases and J by 1 base, with 10 bases between. Germline CDR1 reads SNHLY; CDR2 reads FYNNEI. CDR3 in amino acids: CASKNGRNTEAFF. The CDR3, as DNA: TGTGCCAGCAAGAATGGCCGGAACACTGAAGCTTTCTTT.

The chain uses TRBV19 and TRBJ1-5, with TRBD1 matching 8 bases. Germline CDR1 LNHDA, CDR2 SQIVND (reference sequence). V trimming: 4 bases; J trimming: 1 base; junction bases outside the gene matches: 6. This CDR3 is 16 amino acids long. In nucleotides, the CDR3 is TGTGCCAGTAGTAGCAGGGGGCGCTTCAGCAATCAGCCCCAGCATTTT. The encoded protein is CASSSRGRFSNQPQHF.

The CDR3 region has the DNA TGTGCCAGCAGAGGGGGCTTCACAGATACGCAGTATTTT. Residues: CASRGGFTDTQYF. The gene calls are TRBV2 and TRBJ2-3; 7 bases line up with TRBD1. This CDR3 has 13 amino acids. With V trimmed by 6 bases and J by 2 bases, 2 bases remained unmatched. Germline lookup yields CDR1 SNHLY and CDR2 FYNNEI.

The rearrangement links TRBV5-8 to TRBJ1-1, with 8 bases lining up with TRBD1. There are 15 residues in the CDR3. J lost 3 bases, V lost 2 bases, and 6 bases had no gene match. CDR1 and CDR2 from the germline V gene are SGHTS and YDEGEE. Written as DNA, the CDR3 is TGTGCCAGCAGCTTCGGACAGGGAAGGCACACTGAAGCTTTCTTT. It encodes CASSFGQGRHTEAFF.

The chain links TRBV13 to TRBJ1-2, with 8 bases aligning to TRBD1. In germline, CDR1 is PRHDT, CDR2 FYEKMQ (reference sequence). The V gene end was trimmed by 5 bases and the J gene end by 4 bases; junction bases not matched to a gene: 3. This CDR3 has 13 amino acids. The CDR3 loop is CASSPGQAYGYTF. CDR3 DNA sequence: TGTGCCAGCAGCCCGGGACAGGCCTATGGCTACACCTTC.

The chain recombines TRBV15 with TRBJ2-1; 8 bases map to TRBD1. With 4 bases clipped from V and 8 bases from J, the junction kept 13 bases outside the gene matches. The CDR3 totals 16 residues. Germline CDR1 reads LNHNV; CDR2 reads YYDKDF (reference sequence). This CDR3 reads CATSKDRDRLQYEQFF. The DNA for the CDR3 is TGTGCCACCAGCAAAGACCGGGACAGGCTACAATATGAGCAGTTCTTC.

V usage is TRBV6-6 and J usage is TRBJ2-2; TRBD2 aligns across 10 bases. Looked up from germline, CDR1 is MNHNY and CDR2 is SVGAGI (reference sequence). The CDR3 loop spans 16 amino acids. J gave up 5 bases and V 6 bases, and 9 bases lay outside the gene matches. The chain's CDR3 is CASSPGLARGTGELFF. CDR3 nucleotide sequence: TGTGCCAGCAGCCCGGGACTAGCGAGAGGTACCGGGGAGCTGTTTTTT.

CDR3 sequence: CASILGGEGREEQFF. The DNA for the CDR3 is TGTGCCAGCATCCTGGGCGGTGAGGGCCGGGAGGAGCAGTTCTTC. The chain recombines TRBV7-9 with TRBJ2-1; D may be TRBD2 (6 bases). Per germline, CDR1 SEHNR and CDR2 FQNEAQ (reference sequence). Trimming pared 7 bases from V and 10 bases from J, leaving 23 bases between. This CDR3 has 15 amino acids.

The chain has TRBV9 and TRBJ2-3; 7 nucleotides align to TRBD2. Trimming at V came to 0 bases and at J to 0 bases, leaving 7 bases not matched to a gene. The CDR3 contains 17 residues. Germline CDR1 SGDLS, CDR2 YYNGEE. The CDR3 bases are TGTGCCAGCAGCGTAGGTGAGCGGGGCGCTAGCACAGATACGCAGTATTTT. It yields the protein CASSVGERGASTDTQYF.

V gene TRBV28 combines with J gene TRBJ2-6; D remains unclear. V was pared by 5 bases and J by 0 bases, with 8 bases between. Germline V gene sequence: CDR1 MDHEN, CDR2 SYDVKM. The CDR3 loop spans 15 amino acids. The CDR3 bases are TGTGCCAGCAGTCGAACAGACTCTGGGGCCAACGTCCTGACTTTC. This translates into CASSRTDSGANVLTF.

V and J are TRBV5-1 and TRBJ2-5, with D perhaps TRBD1 (5 bases). The CDR3 consists of 14 residues. The V gene lost 4 bases and the J gene lost 0 bases, with 10 bases spanning the gap. Germline-derived CDR1 and CDR2 are SGHRS and YFSETQ. CDR3 nucleotides: TGCGCCAGCAGCAAGACAGAGTACCAAGAGACCCAGTACTTC. As protein: CASSKTEYQETQYF.

This clone has just a few counts. The J gene is TRBJ1-1, the V gene TRBV10-3; D not certain. Germline V CDR1 and CDR2: ENHRY, SYGVKD. This CDR3 has 12 residues. Trimming cost V 0 bases and J 11 bases, with 10 bases left between them. As DNA, the CDR3 is TGTGCCATCAGTGAGTCGGGAGTTCGTGCTTTCTTT. Translating it yields CAISESGVRAFF.

The rearrangement links TRBV19 to TRBJ1-1; possible D gene TRBD1, 5 bases. The CDR3 totals 15 residues. CDR1 is LNHDA, CDR2 SQIVND, per germline (reference sequence). V was pared by 4 bases and J by 1 base, with 13 bases between. CDR3 region: CASSRTLPGNTEAFF. DNA of the CDR3: TGTGCCAGTAGTAGGACATTACCGGGGAACACTGAAGCTTTCTTT.